Reported below is one T cell receptor beta chain. Its antigen is still unknown. This sample was included in a study of shared clonotypes between healthy human individuals. Findings and limits, study-wide: Estimated richness was generally greater in naive than memory subsets. Among non-shared clonotypes, generation probabilities were lower than among those shared by all four donors. Around 5% of naive CD4 clonotypes were shared across a handful of donors.

Methods used by the authors: Junction-only immunoSEQ data arrived without quality scores, meaning filtering differed. Generated by immunoSEQ multiplex PCR, the TCRdb table keeps only in-frame clones and is missing some. Clonal size and the V and J genes are those of that table, whereas D and trimming came from the DNA. The sample contains a few million clones, 90% to 97% of which appear only once. The origin of this receptor is a man aged 18 to 29 in good health. Sequencing used naive CD4+ T cells sorted from blood. This sample's subset: CD45RA+ positively selected.

The CDR3: CASSIKNIQYF. CDR3 nucleotide sequence: TGTGCCAGTAGTATCAAAAACATTCAGTACTTC. V and J are TRBV19 and TRBJ2-4; D gene ambiguous. CDR3 length: 11 amino acids. Between the trimmed V and J ends, which lost 3 bases and 3 bases, there was a span of 0 bases. In germline, CDR1 is LNHDA, CDR2 SQIVND (reference sequence). Full variable domain (rest looked up from reference TRBV19 and TRBJ2-4): DGGITQSPKYLFRKEGQNVTLSCEQNLNHDAMYWYRQDPGQGLRLIYYSQIVNDFQKGDIAEGYSVSREKKESFPLTVTSAQKNPTAFYLCASSIKNIQYFGAGTRLSVL.